This entry lists 22 T cell receptor beta chains sequenced from one sample in a study of blood T cell repertoires in COVID-19. The table came from immunoSEQ multiplex PCR; TCRdb's copy has only in-frame clones and leaves some out. The table includes over 300,000 clones, 70% to 90% detected once. Source material: PBMCs or T cells enriched from blood (not recorded which). These receptors were obtained from a woman aged 25-40 years who had recovered from COVID-19.

The V and J genes are TRBV3-1 (or the pseudogene TRBV3-2) and TRBJ1-5; possibly TRBD1 for D (5 bases). This CDR3 region has 17 residues. Germline loops: CDR1 LGHDT, CDR2 YNNKEL (reference sequence). V dropped 2 bases and J dropped 6 bases, with 20 bases sitting between them. CDR3 nucleotides: TGTGCCAGCAGCCAACGAGATTCAGGGAGGTTCGGTCAGCCCCAGCATTTT. This translates into CASSQRDSGRFGQPQHF.

The genes are TRBV6-5 and TRBJ1-1, with TRBD1 as a possible D gene (6 bases). The CDR3 extends over 15 amino acids. Looked up from germline, CDR1 is MNHEY and CDR2 is SVGAGI. V lost 8 bases, J lost 4 bases, and 20 bases lay in between. CDR3 residues: CASLGAQGLGTEAFF. The CDR3 DNA sequence: TGTGCCAGCCTGGGGGCCCAGGGGTTGGGCACTGAAGCTTTCTTT.

The chain has TRBV12-5 and TRBJ2-7; tentative D call: TRBD1 (6 bases). The V gene lost 2 bases and the J gene lost 2 bases, with 7 bases spanning the gap. Germline V gene data show CDR1 as LGHNT and CDR2 as FRNRAP. The CDR3 is 13 residues long. CDR3 nucleotide sequence: TGTGCTAGTGGTTTGACAGGGACCTACGAGCAGTACTTC. This gives the protein CASGLTGTYEQYF.

This chain links TRBV6-6 with TRBJ1-2; 7 bases line up with TRBD1. The germline CDR1 and CDR2 sequences are MNHNY and SVGAGI (reference sequence). The CDR3 has 14 residues. The trim removed 6 bases at V and 8 bases at J, leaving 12 bases unmatched. The CDR3 loop reads CASRLNRGQLGYTF. Written as DNA, the CDR3 is TGTGCCAGCAGACTTAACAGGGGCCAGCTAGGCTACACCTTC.

The chain carries TRBV29-1 and TRBJ2-1; D gene uncertain. The germline V gene encodes CDR1 SQVTM and CDR2 ANQGSEA. V lost 5 bases and J 9 bases, leaving 14 bases between the germline ends. The CDR3 spans 12 residues. The CDR3 DNA follows: TGCAGCGTTAGAAGCCTGTCCGGTGAGCAGTTCTTC. Protein: CSVRSLSGEQFF.

The rearrangement uses TRBV4-3 and TRBJ1-4; D is uncertain. Germline V gene data show CDR1 as LGHNA and CDR2 as YSLEER. CDR3 length: 15 amino acids. V gave up 0 bases and J gave up 7 bases, with 12 bases separating them. CDR3 sequence reads: CASSQDAGVVEKLFF. CDR3 sequence (DNA): TGCGCCAGCAGCCAAGATGCGGGCGTGGTTGAAAAACTGTTTTTT.

The chain employs TRBV2 and TRBJ1-5; D remains ambiguous. The V and J ends lost 0 bases and 2 bases respectively, with 14 bases between them. The CDR3 loop spans 17 amino acids. CDR1 is SNHLY, CDR2 FYNNEI, per germline. CDR3 in amino acids: CASSEAGSARGNQPQHF. The CDR3 coding sequence is TGTGCCAGCAGTGAAGCAGGGTCCGCGAGGGGCAATCAGCCCCAGCATTTT.

J is TRBJ1-1 and V is TRBV27; 10 positions match TRBD1. With 6 bases clipped from V and 0 bases from J, the junction kept 7 bases outside the gene matches. Germline loops: CDR1 MNHEY, CDR2 SMNVEV (reference sequence). The CDR3 runs to 16 residues. The CDR3 reads CASRLGTGVMNTEAFF. The CDR3 nucleotides are TGTGCCAGCAGACTTGGGACAGGGGTTATGAACACTGAAGCTTTCTTT.

In this sample, this clone turned up once. The V call is TRBV15, the J call TRBJ1-6; the match to TRBD1 covers 8 bases. The CDR3 runs 16 residues. Germline values: CDR1 LNHNV, CDR2 YYDKDF (reference sequence). V lost 5 bases and J lost 0; bases outside the gene matches: 3. CDR3 sequence reads: CATSGGQGSYNSPLHF. DNA of the CDR3: TGTGCCACCAGCGGAGGACAGGGCTCCTATAATTCACCCCTCCACTTT. The whole variable domain, remainder taken from reference TRBV15 and TRBJ1-6, is DAMVIQNPRYQVTQFGKPVTLSCSQTLNHNVMYWYQQKSSQAPKLLFHYYDKDFNNEADTPDNFQSRRPNTSFCFLDIRSPGLGDTAMYLCATSGGQGSYNSPLHFGNGTRLTVT.

The chain carries TRBV7-2 and TRBJ1-5; no definite D call. This CDR3 has 15 residues. The V and J ends lost 1 base and 5 bases respectively, with 12 bases between them. CDR1 SGHTA and CDR2 FQGNSA come from the germline V gene. CDR3 DNA sequence: TGTGCCAGCAGCTTAGGAGGAACACGAGATCAGCCCCAGCATTTT. It is translated as CASSLGGTRDQPQHF.

V usage is TRBV4-3 and J usage is TRBJ2-2; 14 positions agree with TRBD2. The V and J ends lost 1 base and 4 bases, in that order; junction bases with no gene match: 2. This CDR3 is 17 amino acids long. Germline V gene lookup returns CDR1 LGHNA and CDR2 YSLEER. The CDR3: CASSQGLAGGPTGELFF. The DNA of the CDR3 is TGCGCCAGCAGCCAAGGACTAGCGGGGGGGCCCACCGGGGAGCTGTTTTTT.

This sequence joins TRBV9 and TRBJ2-1; D call uncertain. Trimming cost V 1 base and J 10 bases, with 6 bases left between them. Germline V lookup: CDR1 SGDLS, CDR2 YYNGEE. The CDR3 contains 11 residues. The CDR3 coding sequence is TGTGCCAGCAGCGTATCTGTCGAGCAGTTCTTC. This sequence encodes CASSVSVEQFF.

V is TRBV30 and J is TRBJ2-3; 9 bases line up with TRBD2. V shed 4 bases and J 2 bases; nucleotides not matched to a gene: 7. Germline V CDR1 and CDR2: GTSNPN, SVGIG (reference sequence). This CDR3 comprises 15 residues. CDR3 sequence: CAWKISGGNTDTQYF. Written as DNA, the CDR3 is TGTGCCTGGAAGATTAGCGGGGGAAACACAGATACGCAGTATTTT. The full variable domain, its missing parts supplied by reference TRBV30 and TRBJ2-3, is SQTIHQWPATLVQPVGSPLSLECTVEGTSNPNLYWYRQAAGRGLQLLFYSVGIGQISSEVPQNLSASRPQDRQFILSSKKLLLSDSGFYLCAWKISGGNTDTQYFGPGTRLTVL.

This chain links TRBV2 with TRBJ1-2, with D unclear. CDR1 and CDR2 from the germline V gene are SNHLY and FYNNEI. CDR3 length: 11 amino acids. Trimming removed 8 bases from V and 4 bases from J, with 8 bases in between. Written as DNA, the CDR3 is TGTGCCAGCCCCGGGGTCTATGGCTACACCTTC. It specifies CASPGVYGYTF.

The chain joins TRBV5-4 to TRBJ1-1; a possible D gene is TRBD1 (6 bases). The CDR3 runs to 14 residues. Germline V gives CDR1 SGHNT, CDR2 YYREEE (reference sequence). Trimming removed 0 bases from V and 2 bases from J, with 8 bases in between. The CDR3 nucleotides are TGTGCCAGCAGCTTGGGGGGGCGCAACACTGAAGCTTTCTTT. This translates into CASSLGGRNTEAFF.

CDR3 region: CAPPGTGANVLTF. CDR3 bases: TGTGCCCCCCCGGGGACTGGGGCCAACGTCCTGACTTTC. The chain employs TRBV3-1 (or the pseudogene TRBV3-2) and TRBJ2-6, with D possibly matching TRBD2 (5 bases). Germline V CDR1 and CDR2: LGHDT, YNNKEL (reference sequence). The V and J ends lost 11 bases and 2 bases respectively, with 10 bases between them. This CDR3 comprises 13 residues.

This clone was seen only once. V usage is TRBV7-9 and J usage is TRBJ2-7, with 7 bases identical to TRBD2. The CDR3 totals 14 residues. V dropped 5 bases and J dropped 6; count of bases not matched to a gene: 10. Germline CDR1 SEHNR, CDR2 FQNEAQ (reference sequence). The CDR3 DNA follows: TGTGCCAGCAGCGCCCACCGACTAGCTGGCGAGCAGTACTTC. The encoded protein is CASSAHRLAGEQYF.

V gene TRBV5-5 combines with J gene TRBJ2-4, with TRBD2 matching over 7 bases. V lost 1 base to trimming and J lost 8 bases; unmatched junction nucleotides: 3. The CDR3 extends over 13 amino acids. Germline V gives CDR1 SGHKS, CDR2 YYEKEE (reference sequence). The CDR3 sequence: CASSLRAGDIQYF. The CDR3 nucleotides are TGTGCCAGCAGCTTGCGCGCGGGGGACATTCAGTACTTC.

A few counts support this clone. This sequence joins TRBV12-5 and TRBJ2-7; D is undetermined. CDR3 length equals 12 residues. Trimming stripped 1 base from V and 7 bases from J, with 8 bases between. In germline, CDR1 is LGHNT, CDR2 FRNRAP. CDR3 sequence (DNA): TGTGCTAGTGGTTTGGCCATCGGGGAGCAGTACTTC. Its protein product is CASGLAIGEQYF.

The genes are TRBV3-1 (or the pseudogene TRBV3-2) and TRBJ2-1; 9 positions agree with TRBD2. The germline CDR1 and CDR2 sequences are LGHDT and YNNKEL (reference sequence). The CDR3 has 15 amino acids. Trimming removed 3 bases from V and 6 bases from J; junction bases left unmatched: 6. CDR3 nucleotide sequence: TGTGCCAGCAGCCACTTTGCGGGGGGGGTCAATGAGCAGTTCTTC. Amino acid sequence: CASSHFAGGVNEQFF.

This chain joins TRBV7-3 and TRBJ1-3, with 7 positions matching TRBD1. The CDR3 loop spans 13 amino acids. V shed 5 bases and J 4 bases; nucleotides not matched to a gene: 2. Germline values: CDR1 SGHTA, CDR2 FQGTGA. In DNA form, the CDR3 reads TGTGCCAGCAGCCCGGGACAGGGAAACACCATATATTTT. This translates into CASSPGQGNTIYF.

This chain links TRBV11-2 with TRBJ2-7; TRBD1 aligns across 11 bases. This CDR3 is built from 16 residues. With V trimmed by 6 bases and J by 0 bases, 7 bases remained unmatched. Germline assignment: CDR1 SGHAT and CDR2 FQNNGV. The CDR3 region is CASRKAGTGGSYEQYF. CDR3 nucleotide sequence: TGTGCCAGCAGAAAAGCCGGGACAGGGGGCTCCTACGAGCAGTACTTC. The variable domain in full, completed from reference TRBV11-2 and TRBJ2-7, reads EAGVAQSPRYKIIEKRQSVAFWCNPISGHATLYWYQQILGQGPKLLIQFQNNGVVDDSQLPKDRFSAERLKGVDSTLKIQPAKLEDSAVYLCASRKAGTGGSYEQYFGPGTRLTVT.